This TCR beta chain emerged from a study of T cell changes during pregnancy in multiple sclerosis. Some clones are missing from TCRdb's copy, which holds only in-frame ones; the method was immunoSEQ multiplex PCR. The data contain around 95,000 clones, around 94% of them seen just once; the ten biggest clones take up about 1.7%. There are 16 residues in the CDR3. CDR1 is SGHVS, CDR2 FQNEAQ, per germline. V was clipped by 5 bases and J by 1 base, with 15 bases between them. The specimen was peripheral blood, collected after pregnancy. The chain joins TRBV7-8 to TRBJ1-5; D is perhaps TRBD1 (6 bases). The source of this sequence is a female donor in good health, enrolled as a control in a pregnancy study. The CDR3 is CASSLDRPRSNQPQHF. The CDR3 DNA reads TGTGCCAGCAGCCTCGACAGGCCCCGGAGCAATCAGCCCCAGCATTTT.